The 15 T cell receptor beta chains presented below share a single source sample, sequenced in a study of vaccination and CD4 T cells after COVID-19. Cultured CD4+ T-cell DNA underwent Oncomine TCR Beta short-read sequencing. From the PCR reads, TCRdb called clonotypes with MiXCR, one entry per CDR3 protein. The repertoire includes around 26,000 distinct CDR3 sequences, 50% of them detected once, and approximately 30% sits in the top ten. Antigens of these TCRs are unknown. Treatment of the sample: roughly nine-day PBMC culture with coronavirus spike peptide pools or control peptides (ViraFEST assay). The sequencing used CD4+ T cells from blood, cultured in vitro, collected before SARS-CoV-2 vaccination. The receptors come from a human donor who received a COVID-19 vaccine.

The genes are TRBV7-8 and TRBJ1-3; 8 nucleotides align to TRBD1. Germline CDR1 reads SGHVS; CDR2 reads FQNEAQ. This CDR3 region has 15 residues. V trimming: 5 bases; J trimming: 4 bases; junction bases outside the gene matches: 7. For the CDR3, the DNA is TGTGCCAGCAGCCGGGGAAGGACAGGGGGAAACACCATATATTTT. Residues: CASSRGRTGGNTIYF.

There are a few counts of this clonotype. This chain links TRBV15 with TRBJ1-3; D is undetermined. The CDR3 totals 16 residues. Germline V gene data show CDR1 as LNHNV and CDR2 as YYDKDF (reference sequence). The ends were cut back, 0 bases at V and 2 bases at J, with 11 bases in the middle. The CDR3 nucleotides read TGTGCCACCAGCAGAGATAGAGGAAGGGCTGGAAACACCATATATTTT. The encoded protein is CATSRDRGRAGNTIYF. Full variable domain (missing parts from reference TRBV15 and TRBJ1-3): DAMVIQNPRYQVTQFGKPVTLSCSQTLNHNVMYWYQQKSSQAPKLLFHYYDKDFNNEADTPDNFQSRRPNTSFCFLDIRSPGLGDTAMYLCATSRDRGRAGNTIYFGEGSWLTVV.

Here the CDR3 DNA reads TGTGCCTGGAGTGTAATGGGGTTTGGTCAGCCCCAGCATTTT. This codes for CAWSVMGFGQPQHF. The genes are TRBV30 and TRBJ1-5; D gene unclear. The CDR3 runs to 14 residues. Germline CDR1 reads GTSNPN; CDR2 reads SVGIG (reference sequence). V lost 0 bases, J lost 6 bases, and 12 bases lay in between.

In this sample, this clonotype turned up a few times. The chain recombines TRBV7-2 with TRBJ1-2; no firm D call. CDR1 and CDR2 (germline): SGHTA, FQGNSA. CDR3 length: 17 residues. The V gene lost 2 bases and the J gene lost 5 bases, with 21 bases spanning the gap. CDR3 nucleotides: TGTGCCAGCAGCTTACGGATGAGGGAGACGGAACCGTATGGCTACACCTTC. It encodes CASSLRMRETEPYGYTF.

The chain joins TRBV19 to TRBJ2-7; 11 bases are a match to TRBD1. J was trimmed by 6 bases and V by 6 bases; bases with no gene match: 10. The CDR3 covers 15 residues. Germline V gene data show CDR1 as LNHDA and CDR2 as SQIVND (reference sequence). DNA for the CDR3: TGTGCCAGTAGATACTCGGACAGGGGGCTAAGCGAGCAGTACTTC. This sequence encodes CASRYSDRGLSEQYF.

V usage is TRBV4-2 and J usage is TRBJ1-1, with D uncertain. Trimming cost V 2 bases and J 0 bases, with 1 base left between them. CDR3 length: 12 amino acids. In germline, CDR1 is LGHNA, CDR2 YNFKEQ. The CDR3 spells CASSQMNTEAFF. For the CDR3, the DNA is TGTGCCAGCAGCCAAATGAACACTGAAGCTTTCTTT.

The chain uses TRBV5-4 and TRBJ2-2; D not resolved. Per germline, CDR1 SGHNT and CDR2 YYREEE (reference sequence). The CDR3 is 14 amino acids. V was cut by 6 bases and J by 4 bases, with 13 bases left in between. In DNA, the CDR3 is TGTGCCAGCAACAAGGGTTTTGGCACCGGGGAGCTGTTTTTT. Amino acids: CASNKGFGTGELFF.

This clonotype has just a few counts. The chain links TRBV5-1 to TRBJ1-1; 9 nucleotides align to TRBD1. The CDR3 extends over 15 amino acids. V gave up 6 bases and J gave up 4 bases; unmatched junction bases: 10. Germline lookup yields CDR1 SGHRS and CDR2 YFSETQ. CDR3 DNA: TGCGCCAGCACCCCGACAGGGGGTTGGAGCACTGAAGCTTTCTTT. Translating it yields CASTPTGGWSTEAFF.

The V and J genes are TRBV7-6 and TRBJ2-1, with 8 bases aligning to TRBD1. Germline V gives CDR1 SGHVS, CDR2 FNYEAQ. This CDR3 is built from 19 residues. After removal of 1 base from V and 7 bases from J, the junction contained 18 bases not matched to a gene. CDR3 residues: CASSLEGQGGFSAKNEQFF. The CDR3 region has the DNA TGTGCCAGCAGCTTAGAAGGACAGGGTGGGTTCTCTGCGAAAAATGAGCAGTTCTTC.

This clonotype was seen only a few times. The chain employs TRBV12-3 or TRBV12-4 and TRBJ2-2, with D possibly being TRBD1 (7 bases). V dropped 3 bases and J dropped 4 bases, with 12 bases sitting between them. The CDR3 has 15 residues. CDR3 sequence reads: CASSLDQGGTGELFF. The CDR3 DNA is TGTGCCAGCAGTTTGGATCAGGGGGGCACCGGGGAGCTGTTTTTT.

This chain uses TRBV12-3 or TRBV12-4 with TRBJ1-6; D uncertain. Trimming left V 2 bases short and J 13 bases short, with 12 bases between. This CDR3 spans 13 amino acids. The CDR3 sequence is CASSLSSASPLHF. CDR3 nucleotides: TGTGCCAGCAGTTTATCCAGTGCTTCCCCCCTCCACTTT.

The chain couples TRBV10-3 to TRBJ1-4; weak D call: TRBD1 (5 bases). The ends were cut back, 6 bases at V and 3 bases at J, with 11 bases in the middle. The CDR3 sequence is 14 residues long. The germline V gene has CDR1 ENHRY and CDR2 SYGVKD. In DNA, the CDR3 is TGTGCCATCAGAGGGGAGGGTGCTAATGAAAAACTGTTTTTT. This gives the protein CAIRGEGANEKLFF.

This clonotype was observed a few times. The V call is TRBV10-1, the J call TRBJ2-1; perhaps TRBD1 as D (6 bases). The length of the CDR3 is 15 residues. The germline gives CDR1 WNHNN, CDR2 SYGVQD (reference sequence). V was shortened by 6 bases and J by 1 base, with 13 bases between the two germline ends. DNA for the CDR3: TGCGCCAGCAGATTCTCCAGGGGTTCCTACAATGAGCAGTTCTTC. Translating it yields CASRFSRGSYNEQFF.

CDR3 in amino acids: CTSPTRLFNADTQYF. In DNA form, the CDR3 reads TGTACCAGCCCCACTCGCCTTTTTAACGCAGATACGCAGTATTTT. The rearrangement links TRBV21-1 to TRBJ2-3. TRBV21-1 is deemed a pseudogene. CDR3 length: 15 amino acids.

V usage is TRBV20-1 and J usage is TRBJ2-2; 10 bases align to TRBD1. V lost 5 bases and J lost 4; bases outside the gene matches: 1. CDR3 size: 13 residues. CDR1 is DFQATT and CDR2 is SNEGSKA in the germline V gene (reference sequence). The DNA of the CDR3 is TGCAGTGCTCGGACAGGGGGCACCGGGGAGCTGTTTTTT. Protein: CSARTGGTGELFF.